The following is a TCR beta chain sequence with its context. This record belongs to a study of blood T cell repertoires in COVID-19. Study background: The United States, Italy and Spain supplied acute and convalescent COVID-19 samples. The analysed material was cDNA or gDNA that came from T cells, B-cell-depleted T cells, or PBMCs.

Profiling relied on immunoSEQ multiplex PCR, and the TCRdb table lists in-frame clones only, not all of them. Among 200,000 to 300,000 clones listed, roughly 86% were seen once. Germline V gene lookup returns CDR1 SGHTA and CDR2 FQGNSA. The CDR3 is 14 amino acids. V lost 6 bases and J lost 5; bases outside the gene matches: 7. Cohort assignment relied on participant-reported clinical history. What was sequenced was PBMCs or T cells enriched from blood (not recorded which). This sequence was found in a woman in her thirties or forties with acute COVID-19. The chain links TRBV7-2 to TRBJ2-7; 10 bases match TRBD2. CDR3 in DNA: TGTGCCAGCAGGATAGCGGGAGGTCTCGACGAGCAGTACTTC. Encoded protein: CASRIAGGLDEQYF.